The clone carrying this TCR beta chain appeared many times. Antigen unknown. This sample's time point: persistent/refractory GD, antithyroid drugs over 5 years with positive TRAb. TCR sequences were obtained from RNA taken from PBMCs. The V end lost 2 bases, the J end lost 6 bases, and 10 bases lay between the germline ends. The germline V gene has CDR1 SGHTA and CDR2 FQGNSA. The length of the CDR3 is 14 residues. These data originate in a study of regulatory T cells in long-lasting Graves disease. The study's findings and limits: Among persistent patients, a larger number of public clonotypes were shared (about 3,000) than among newly diagnosed patients (roughly 910).

For TCR beta, libraries came from iRepertoire HTBI primers and Arm-PCR of CDR3 regions. Each CDR3 protein is one row after TCRdb ran MiXCR on the multiplex PCR reads. Seen here are about 470,000 distinct CDR3 sequences, around a fifth observed once, and the top ten hold roughly 7%. The receptor's source is a female donor with Graves disease. This sample comprised peripheral blood mononuclear cells (PBMCs), obtained when the disease was refractory, from a patient treated with antithyroid drugs. V gene TRBV7-2 combines with J gene TRBJ2-2, with a weak D call TRBD1 (5 bases). The CDR3 bases are TGTGCCAGCAGCTTAAGGGAAGGGGCCGGGGAGCTGTTTTTT. Translating it yields CASSLREGAGELFF.